The entry that follows covers one T cell receptor beta chain sequence. Produced via immunoSEQ multiplex PCR; TCRdb's table is partial and in-frame only. The sample holds about 480,000 clones, approximately 90% seen once. Germline CDR1 is SNHLY and CDR2 is FYNNEI. The CDR3 runs to 15 residues. Trimming removed 7 bases from V and 5 bases from J, with 19 bases in between. The data stem from a study of blood T cell repertoires in COVID-19. Sequenced input: peripheral blood. V and J are TRBV2 and TRBJ2-3, with D perhaps TRBD2 (5 bases). The TCR originated in a woman aged 30 to 39 with acute or convalescent COVID-19. Here the CDR3 DNA reads TGTGCCAGCAAAGACGTCAGTACGGGGAAAGATACGCAGTATTTT. It is translated as CASKDVSTGKDTQYF.